Shown below are 4 T cell receptor beta chains from a single sample sequenced in a study of blood T cell repertoires in COVID-19. TCRdb's table, derived via immunoSEQ multiplex PCR, lists solely in-frame clones and lacks some. The sample includes 75,000 to 90,000 clones, 78% of them seen just once. The specimen sequenced was peripheral blood. All receptors come from a man in his fifties or sixties with COVID-19, enrolled during active disease.

A single count supports this clone. The V call is TRBV15, the J call TRBJ2-3; 14 nucleotides agree with TRBD2. The CDR3 is 17 residues long. CDR1 and CDR2 (germline): LNHNV, YYDKDF (reference sequence). After removal of 1 base from V and 6 bases from J, the junction contained 6 bases not matched to a gene. The CDR3, as DNA: TGTGCCACCAGCAGAGGAGGGACTAGCGGGAGTAGGGATACGCAGTATTTT. It specifies CATSRGGTSGSRDTQYF. The whole variable domain, filled in from reference TRBV15 and TRBJ2-3, reads DAMVIQNPRYQVTQFGKPVTLSCSQTLNHNVMYWYQQKSSQAPKLLFHYYDKDFNNEADTPDNFQSRRPNTSFCFLDIRSPGLGDTAMYLCATSRGGTSGSRDTQYFGPGTRLTVL.

V and J are TRBV7-3 and TRBJ1-1; D possibly corresponds to TRBD1 (5 bases). The CDR3 extends over 13 amino acids. Germline-derived CDR1 and CDR2 are SGHTA and FQGTGA. Between the trimmed V and J ends, which lost 2 bases and 1 base, there was a span of 5 bases. CDR3 residues: CASSLGQNTEAFF. In DNA form, the CDR3 reads TGTGCCAGCAGCTTAGGACAGAACACTGAAGCTTTCTTT.

V and J are TRBV10-3 and TRBJ2-1, with TRBD2 matching over 7 bases. Trimming cost V 7 bases and J 6 bases; bases outside gene matches: 3. The CDR3 loop spans 12 amino acids. Germline values: CDR1 ENHRY, CDR2 SYGVKD. This CDR3 is CAITPGGNEQFF. CDR3 sequence (DNA): TGTGCCATCACTCCGGGAGGCAATGAGCAGTTCTTC.

This clone was picked up a small number of times. The CDR3 protein is CASSVAAGSEQYF. The DNA of the CDR3 is TGTGCCAGCAGCGTAGCTGCAGGGTCCGAGCAGTACTTC. This chain uses TRBV9 with TRBJ2-7, with D possibly matching TRBD1 (5 bases). This CDR3 spans 13 amino acids. Trimming removed 0 bases at V and 6 bases at J, with 10 bases between. The germline V gene encodes CDR1 SGDLS and CDR2 YYNGEE.